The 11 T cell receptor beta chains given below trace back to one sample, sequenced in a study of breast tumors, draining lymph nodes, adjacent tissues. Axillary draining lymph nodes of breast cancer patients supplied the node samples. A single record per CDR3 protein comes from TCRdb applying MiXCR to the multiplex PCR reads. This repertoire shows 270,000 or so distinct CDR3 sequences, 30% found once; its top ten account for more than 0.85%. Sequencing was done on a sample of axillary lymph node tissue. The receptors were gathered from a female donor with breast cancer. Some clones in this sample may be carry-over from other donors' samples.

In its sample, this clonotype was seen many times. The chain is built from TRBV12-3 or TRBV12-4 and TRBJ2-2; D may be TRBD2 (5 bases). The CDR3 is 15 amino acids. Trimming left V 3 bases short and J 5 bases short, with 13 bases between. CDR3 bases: TGTGCCAGCAGTTTTATGCCCGAGGGAACCGGGGAGCTGTTTTTT. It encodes CASSFMPEGTGELFF.

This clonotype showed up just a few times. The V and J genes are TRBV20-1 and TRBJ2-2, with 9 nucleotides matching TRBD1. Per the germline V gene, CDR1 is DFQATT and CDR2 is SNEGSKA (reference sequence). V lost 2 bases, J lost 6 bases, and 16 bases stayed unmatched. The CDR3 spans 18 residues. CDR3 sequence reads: CSARLNPGTGNFSGELFF. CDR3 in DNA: TGCAGTGCTAGACTAAACCCCGGGACAGGGAATTTTTCCGGGGAGCTGTTTTTT.

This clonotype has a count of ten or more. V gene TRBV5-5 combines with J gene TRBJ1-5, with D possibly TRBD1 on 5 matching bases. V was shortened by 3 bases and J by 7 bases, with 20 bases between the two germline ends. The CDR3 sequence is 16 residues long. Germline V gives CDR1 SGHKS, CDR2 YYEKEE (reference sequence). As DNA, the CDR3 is TGTGCCAGCAGCTCCGGGACTCACGAAGGAGGGCAGCCCCAGCATTTT. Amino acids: CASSSGTHEGGQPQHF.

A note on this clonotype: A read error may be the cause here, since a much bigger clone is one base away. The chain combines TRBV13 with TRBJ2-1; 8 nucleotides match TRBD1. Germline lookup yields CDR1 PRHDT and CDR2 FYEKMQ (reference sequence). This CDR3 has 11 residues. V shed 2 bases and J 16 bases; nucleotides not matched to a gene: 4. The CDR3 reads CASSLRDRPFF. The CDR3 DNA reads TGTGCCAGCAGCTTAAGGGACAGGCCCTTCTTC.

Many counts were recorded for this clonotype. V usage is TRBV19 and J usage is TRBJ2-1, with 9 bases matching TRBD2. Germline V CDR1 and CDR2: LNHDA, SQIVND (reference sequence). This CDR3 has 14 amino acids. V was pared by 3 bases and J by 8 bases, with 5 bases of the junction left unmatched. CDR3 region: CASSIKREVHEQFF. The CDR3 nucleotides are TGTGCCAGTAGTATTAAGCGGGAGGTCCATGAGCAGTTCTTC.

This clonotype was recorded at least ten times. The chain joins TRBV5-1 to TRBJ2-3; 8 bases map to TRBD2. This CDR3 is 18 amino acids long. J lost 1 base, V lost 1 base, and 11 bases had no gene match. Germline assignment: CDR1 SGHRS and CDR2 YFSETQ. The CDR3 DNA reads TGCGCCAGCAGCTTGTCAAGAGTAGCGGGACGGCGCACAGATACGCAGTATTTT. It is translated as CASSLSRVAGRRTDTQYF.

CDR3 in amino acids: CASGLASGSRYNEQFF. The DNA for the CDR3 is TGTGCTAGTGGTTTGGCTAGCGGGAGCCGCTACAATGAGCAGTTCTTC. V gene TRBV12-5 combines with J gene TRBJ2-1; 10 bases map to TRBD2. Germline V gene lookup returns CDR1 LGHNT and CDR2 FRNRAP. CDR3 length equals 16 residues. V lost 1 base and J lost 3; bases outside the gene matches: 3.

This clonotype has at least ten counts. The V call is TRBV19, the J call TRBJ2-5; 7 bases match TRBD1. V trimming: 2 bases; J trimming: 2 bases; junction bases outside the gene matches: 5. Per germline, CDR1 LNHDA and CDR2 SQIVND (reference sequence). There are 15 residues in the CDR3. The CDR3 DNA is TGTGCCAGTAGTATACAGACAGGGCGGCAAGAGACCCAGTACTTC. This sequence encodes CASSIQTGRQETQYF. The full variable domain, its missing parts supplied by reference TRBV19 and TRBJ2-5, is DGGITQSPKYLFRKEGQNVTLSCEQNLNHDAMYWYRQDPGQGLRLIYYSQIVNDFQKGDIAEGYSVSREKKESFPLTVTSAQKNPTAFYLCASSIQTGRQETQYFGPGTRLLVL.

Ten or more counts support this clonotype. CDR3 region: CASSVGSLAYNEQFF. The CDR3, as DNA: TGTGCCAGCAGCGTCGGGAGTCTAGCCTACAATGAGCAGTTCTTC. This chain uses TRBV9 with TRBJ2-1; D possibly corresponds to TRBD2 (6 bases). V was cut by 2 bases and J by 2 bases, with 11 bases left in between. CDR1 and CDR2 (germline): SGDLS, YYNGEE. This CDR3 is built from 15 residues. The full variable domain, rest sourced from reference TRBV9 and TRBJ2-1, is DSGVTQTPKHLITATGQRVTLRCSPRSGDLSVYWYQQSLDQGLQFLIQYYNGEERAKGNILERFSAQQFPDLHSELNLSSLELGDSALYFCASSVGSLAYNEQFFGPGTRLTVL.

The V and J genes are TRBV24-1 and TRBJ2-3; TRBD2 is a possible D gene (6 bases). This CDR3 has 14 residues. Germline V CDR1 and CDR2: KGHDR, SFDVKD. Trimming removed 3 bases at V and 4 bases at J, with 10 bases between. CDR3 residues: CATSDRGGSDTQYF. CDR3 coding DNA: TGTGCCACCAGTGATCGGGGAGGATCAGATACGCAGTATTTT.

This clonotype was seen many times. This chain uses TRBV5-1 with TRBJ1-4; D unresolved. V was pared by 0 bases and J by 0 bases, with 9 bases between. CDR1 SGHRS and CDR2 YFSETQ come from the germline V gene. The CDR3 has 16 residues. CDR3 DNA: TGCGCCAGCAGCTTGGGTGGTAGTACAACTAATGAAAAACTGTTTTTT. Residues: CASSLGGSTTNEKLFF.